This T cell receptor beta chain was sequenced during a study of persistence of HIV-infected CD4 T cells. Study observations and caveats: Antigen-responding cells were enriched for degenerate expanded CDR3beta sequences.

The libraries were made with immunoSEQ version 4 in survey mode. Some clones are missing from TCRdb's copy, which holds only in-frame ones; the method was immunoSEQ multiplex PCR. The sample holds roughly 64,000 clones, roughly 77% seen once. Overlapping HIV-1 Gag 15-mer peptides at roughly 1 ug per peptide per mL were used. Sorted nonresponding memory CD4+ T cells were CD40L-negative, CD69-negative, CD45RO-high. The CDR3 consists of 14 residues. Germline lookup yields CDR1 SGHTA and CDR2 FQGTGA. V was cut by 5 bases and J by 4 bases, with 11 bases left in between. This clone was seen a handful of times. The antigen remains undetermined.

The origin of this receptor is an adult man with HIV who was CMV-seropositive. V is TRBV7-3 and J is TRBJ2-2; TRBD2 might be the D (6 bases). The specimen comprised CD4+ T cells sorted from PBMCs after roughly 18-hour stimulation, sampled from a patient who received antiretroviral therapy. CDR3 bases: TGTGCCAGCAGCCGGGAGCGCTTCACCGGGGAGCTGTTTTTT. Translated, it gives CASSRERFTGELFF.